Described below is a single T cell receptor (beta chain) sequence and its context. Antigen unknown. The V gene's germline CDR1 is GTSNPN and CDR2 SVGIG (reference sequence). Between the trimmed V and J ends, which lost 2 bases and 4 bases, there was a span of 15 bases. The CDR3 runs 15 residues. Patients aged 18 to 65 with hyperthyroidism were newly diagnosed, with duration under 2 months. Isolation of PBMCs was performed on around 9.7 ml fresh peripheral blood. The sample comes from a study of T cells in Graves' hyperthyroidism and ophthalmopathy. Regarding the study as a whole: Blood also contained most expanded thyroid clonotypes above 0.001.

TCR beta CDR3 sequences were amplified from RNA transcripts. During a first-round RT-PCR of the TCR CDR3, the HTBI primer set was used. TCRdb re-analysed the multiplex PCR reads in MiXCR, keeping a single row per CDR3 protein. The sample lists roughly 500,000 distinct CDR3 sequences; more than 11% were seen once. This TCR was recovered from a woman in her 30s with Graves' hyperthyroidism that later progressed to Graves' ophthalmopathy. Source material: blood. The chain is built from TRBV30 and TRBJ2-1; unclear D gene. The CDR3 nucleotides read TGTGCCTGGAGTAACGGAGTTCTCTTTTACAATGAGCAGTTCTTC. Protein sequence: CAWSNGVLFYNEQFF.